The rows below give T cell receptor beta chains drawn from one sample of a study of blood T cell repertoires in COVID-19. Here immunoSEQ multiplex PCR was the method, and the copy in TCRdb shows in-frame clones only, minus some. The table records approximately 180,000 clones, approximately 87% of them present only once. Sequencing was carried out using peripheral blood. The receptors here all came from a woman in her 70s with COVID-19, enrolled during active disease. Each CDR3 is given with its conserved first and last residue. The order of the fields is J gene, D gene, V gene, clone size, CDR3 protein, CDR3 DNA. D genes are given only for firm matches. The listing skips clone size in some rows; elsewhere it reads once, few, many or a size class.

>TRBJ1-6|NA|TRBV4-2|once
CASSQERQSNSPLHF
TGTGCCAGCAGCCAAGAAAGACAGTCTAATTCACCCCTCCACTTT
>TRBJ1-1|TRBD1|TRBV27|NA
CASSAYIQGMNTEAFF
TGTGCCAGCAGTGCATACATACAGGGGATGAACACTGAAGCTTTCTTT
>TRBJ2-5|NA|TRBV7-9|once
CASSRNGQRQETQYF
TGTGCCAGCAGCCGGAACGGACAGAGACAAGAGACCCAGTACTTC
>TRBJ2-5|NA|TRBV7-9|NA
CASSLVGGREETQYF
TGTGCCAGCAGCTTAGTCGGGGGGCGGGAAGAGACCCAGTACTTC
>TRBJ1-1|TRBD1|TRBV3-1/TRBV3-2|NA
CASSPGTGEAFF
TGTGCCAGCAGCCCCGGGACAGGAGAAGCTTTCTTT
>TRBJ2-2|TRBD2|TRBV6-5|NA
CASSSGTNTGELFF
TGTGCCAGCAGTAGCGGGACGAACACCGGGGAGCTGTTTTTT
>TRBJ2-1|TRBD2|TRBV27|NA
CASSLLPGTSGISYNEQFF
TGTGCCAGCAGTTTACTCCCGGGGACTAGCGGGATTTCCTACAATGAGCAGTTCTTC
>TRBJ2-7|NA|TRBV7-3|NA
CASSLSGDYEQYF
TGTGCCAGCAGCTTATCAGGGGACTACGAGCAGTACTTC
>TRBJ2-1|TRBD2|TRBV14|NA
CASSQTRGGNEQFF
TGTGCCAGCAGCCAAACTAGGGGAGGGAATGAGCAGTTCTTC
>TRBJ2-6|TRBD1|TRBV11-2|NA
CASRANRGNMASGANVLTF
TGTGCCAGCAGGGCCAACAGGGGGAATATGGCCTCTGGGGCCAACGTCCTGACTTTC
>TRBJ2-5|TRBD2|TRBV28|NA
CASSFDTSGRGETQYF
TGTGCCAGCAGTTTTGATACTAGCGGGAGGGGAGAGACCCAGTACTTC
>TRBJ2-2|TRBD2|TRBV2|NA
CASSILAGAGELFF
TGTGCCAGCAGTATACTAGCGGGAGCCGGGGAGCTGTTTTTT
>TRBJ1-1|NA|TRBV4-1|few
CASSQEGGQPGPF
TGCGCCAGCAGCCAAGAGGGCGGGCAGCCAGGTCCGTTT
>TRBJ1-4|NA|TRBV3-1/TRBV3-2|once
CASSQDGRSYRFEKLFF
TGTGCCAGCAGCCAAGATGGCAGAAGTTACAGGTTCGAAAAACTGTTTTTT
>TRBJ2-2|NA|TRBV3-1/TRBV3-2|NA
CASSQSQGTGELFF
TGTGCCAGCAGCCAATCTCAGGGGACCGGGGAGCTGTTTTTT
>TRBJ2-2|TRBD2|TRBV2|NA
CASTGGLANTGELFF
TGTGCCAGCACCGGGGGACTAGCGAACACCGGGGAGCTGTTTTTT
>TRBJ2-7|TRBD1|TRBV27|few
CASSLSRTGGSYEQYF
TGTGCCAGCAGTTTATCCCGGACAGGGGGCTCCTACGAGCAGTACTTC